This TCR beta chain is drawn from a study of OX40 agonist ivuxolimab in advanced cancers. Here immunoSEQ multiplex PCR was the method, and the copy in TCRdb shows in-frame clones only, minus some. The top ten hold around 1.5% of the sample, which has about 100,000 clones, 85% to 90% seen once. In its sample, this clone was seen once. The V segment lost 5 bases and the J segment 7 bases; nucleotides outside the gene matches: 4. The CDR3 covers 14 residues. The V gene's germline CDR1 is SGHTA and CDR2 FQGNSA. The chain links TRBV7-2 to TRBJ2-1, with TRBD2 matching over 11 bases. This TCR came from an adult with an advanced solid tumor such as melanoma, head and neck, liver or kidney cancer. The specimen was CD4+ or CD8+ T cells sorted from blood, collected in a trial of the OX40 agonist ivuxolimab. The CDR3 region has the DNA TGTGCCAGCAGCCGTAGCGGGGGGGCAAATGAGCAGTTCTTC. The encoded protein is CASSRSGGANEQFF.